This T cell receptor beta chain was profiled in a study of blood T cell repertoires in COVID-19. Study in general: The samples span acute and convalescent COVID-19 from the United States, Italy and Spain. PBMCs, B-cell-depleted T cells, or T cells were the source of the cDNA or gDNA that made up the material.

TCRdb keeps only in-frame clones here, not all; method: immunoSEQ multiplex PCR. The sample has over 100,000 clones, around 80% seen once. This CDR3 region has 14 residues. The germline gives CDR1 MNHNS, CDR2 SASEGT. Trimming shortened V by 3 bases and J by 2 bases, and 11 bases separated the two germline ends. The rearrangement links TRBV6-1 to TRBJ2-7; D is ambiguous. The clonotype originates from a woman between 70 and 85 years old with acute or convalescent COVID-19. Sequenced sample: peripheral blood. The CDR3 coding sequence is TGTGCCAGCAGTGATGTACAGAGAGCCTACGAGCAGTACTTC. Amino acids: CASSDVQRAYEQYF.